In this sample, the clone carrying this T cell receptor beta chain turned up once. Its antigen is not known. This entry is derived from a study of cytomegalovirus exposure and HLA in healthy donors. Study details: HLA-typed donors were the source of approximately 80 million unique TCRs, which an early data release held.

The germline gives CDR1 SGHVS, CDR2 FQNEAQ. This CDR3 has 17 residues. The trim removed 5 bases at V and 7 bases at J, leaving 11 bases unmatched. 60 Vbeta and 13 Jbeta primers were used in PCR. Generated by immunoSEQ multiplex PCR, the TCRdb table keeps only in-frame clones and is missing some. The data show 120,000 or so clones, more than 75% seen once. Findings and caveats of the study: With high specificity and sensitivity, the classifier reportedly diagnosed cytomegalovirus status.

The sequenced material came from PBMCs. The V and J genes are TRBV7-8 and TRBJ2-1, with TRBD2 identical over 13 bases. The receptor's source is a man aged 18 to 29 in good health and CMV-seronegative. CDR3 amino acids: CASSRRQLGLAGNEQFF. The CDR3 DNA is TGTGCCAGCAGCCGGCGCCAGTTGGGACTAGCGGGGAATGAGCAGTTCTTC.